The clone carrying this TCR beta chain was observed at least ten times. Its antigen is currently unknown. This sample was included in a study of CD8 T cells in ankylosing spondylitis. Findings and limits, study-wide: Disease-linked clones, CD8+, were relatively rare in peripheral blood. A TCR beta motif made of several highly homologous variants seemed typical of ankylosing spondylitis blood.

From the 5' RACE reads, TCRdb called clonotypes with MiXCR, one entry per CDR3 protein. The table includes more than 500,000 distinct CDR3 sequences, about 5% detected once. V lost 2 bases, J lost 7 bases, and 15 bases lay in between. CDR1 is SGHTA and CDR2 is FQGNSA in the germline V gene. The CDR3 length is 16 residues. The receptor's source is a male donor with ankylosing spondylitis. The sample consisted of blood, either unsorted or a sorted T cell fraction (not recorded which). This sequence joins TRBV7-2 and TRBJ1-6; possibly TRBD1 for D (5 bases). The CDR3 nucleotides are TGTGCCAGCAGCTTACTTCTCGGGACGAGGAATTCACCCCTCCACTTT. Encoded protein: CASSLLLGTRNSPLHF.